The clone carrying this TCR beta chain occurred once. Its specificity is not known. This sample was taken from a study of cytotoxic CD8 clonotypes in ibrutinib-treated CLL. About the research overall: Investigators reported some 25 partial and 2 complete responses; after median around 63 months, approximately 15 patients remained remitted and about twelve progressed.

Germline assignment: CDR1 SNHLY and CDR2 FYNNEI. This CDR3 spans 14 amino acids. V lost 6 bases and J lost 10; bases outside the gene matches: 10. Study results and caveats: The study found clonality rose at ibrutinib response, then fell toward baseline at progression. Under therapy, public clonotypes either contracted or stayed stable, and they were uncommon.

A 1 in 200,000 to 1 in 1 million T cell depth was the sequencing target. Generated by immunoSEQ multiplex PCR, the TCRdb table keeps only in-frame clones and is missing some. The data show approximately 150,000 clones, approximately 77% seen once. The chain has TRBV2 and TRBJ2-1, with TRBD2 matching 9 bases. The sequence came from a human donor with chronic lymphocytic leukemia. Sequencing was performed on PBMCs, taken after 12 months of ibrutinib treatment. CDR3 residues: CASRADSGGREQFF. CDR3 nucleotide sequence: TGTGCCAGCAGGGCCGATAGCGGGGGACGCGAGCAGTTCTTC. The whole variable domain, filled in from reference TRBV2 and TRBJ2-1, reads EPEVTQTPSHQVTQMGQEVILRCVPISNHLYFYWYRQILGQKVEFLVSFYNNEISEKSEIFDDQFSVERPDGSNFTLKIRSTKLEDSAMYFCASRADSGGREQFFGPGTRLTVL.